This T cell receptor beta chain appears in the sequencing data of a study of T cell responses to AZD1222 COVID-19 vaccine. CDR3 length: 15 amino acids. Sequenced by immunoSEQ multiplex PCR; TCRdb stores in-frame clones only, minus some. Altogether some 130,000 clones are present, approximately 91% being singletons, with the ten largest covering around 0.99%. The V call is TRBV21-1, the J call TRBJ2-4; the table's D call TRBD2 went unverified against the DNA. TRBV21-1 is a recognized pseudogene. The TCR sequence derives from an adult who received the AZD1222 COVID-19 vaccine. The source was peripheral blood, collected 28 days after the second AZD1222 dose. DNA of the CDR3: TGTGCCAGCACCCATTCGATGAGTAGCGTAAACATTCAGTACTTC. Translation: CASTHSMSSVNIQYF.